The rows below give T cell receptor beta chains drawn from one sample of a study of blood T cell repertoires in COVID-19. Some clones are missing from TCRdb's copy, which holds only in-frame ones; the method was immunoSEQ multiplex PCR. The sample holds 60,000 to 65,000 clones; over 75% are singletons and the top ten take roughly 18%. The sequencing sample was made of peripheral blood. The receptor source for this set is a man aged 55 to 70 with acute or convalescent COVID-19. Each CDR3 is given with its conserved first and last residue. The D gene is left open where the match is weak. Clone size is stated in some rows and not others, as once, few, many or a class when expanded.

d_call: .; j_call: TRBJ1-1; clone_size: .; v_call: TRBV29-1; cdr3_nt: TGCAGCGTTGATACAGGGAAGCTAATGAACACTGAAGCTTTCTTT; cdr3_aa: CSVDTGKLMNTEAFF
d_call: .; j_call: TRBJ2-7; clone_size: .; v_call: TRBV29-1; cdr3_nt: TGCAGCGCACAGCCCGCGGGGGCGGAGCAGTACTTC; cdr3_aa: CSAQPAGAEQYF
d_call: .; j_call: TRBJ2-1; clone_size: few; v_call: TRBV7-8; cdr3_nt: TGTGCCAGCAGCTTAGGCGGACAGAAAAATGAGCAGTTCTTC; cdr3_aa: CASSLGGQKNEQFF
d_call: TRBD1; j_call: TRBJ1-6; clone_size: few; v_call: TRBV28; cdr3_nt: TGTGCCAGCAGTTCCCCTGGGACAGGGGGTCAGAATTCACCCCTCCACTTT; cdr3_aa: CASSSPGTGGQNSPLHF
d_call: TRBD1; j_call: TRBJ1-2; clone_size: .; v_call: TRBV20-1; cdr3_nt: TGCAGTGGGAACAGGGGCCATGGCTACACCTTC; cdr3_aa: CSGNRGHGYTF
d_call: .; j_call: TRBJ2-6; clone_size: .; v_call: TRBV7-2; cdr3_nt: TGTGCCAGCAGCTTAGTCCCTCCGGGACTGAGAGGGGCCAACGTCCTGACTTTC; cdr3_aa: CASSLVPPGLRGANVLTF
d_call: TRBD2; j_call: TRBJ2-2; clone_size: .; v_call: TRBV24-1; cdr3_nt: TGTGCCACCAGTGGGACTAGCGACACCGGGGAGCTGTTTTTT; cdr3_aa: CATSGTSDTGELFF
d_call: .; j_call: TRBJ2-7; clone_size: .; v_call: TRBV18; cdr3_nt: TGTGCCAGCTCACCTATTGGGGCCGAGCAGTACTTC; cdr3_aa: CASSPIGAEQYF
d_call: TRBD2; j_call: TRBJ2-1; clone_size: .; v_call: TRBV7-6; cdr3_nt: TGTGCCAGCAGCCCCTACACGGCTAGCGGGAGTGCAAATGAGCAGTTCTTC; cdr3_aa: CASSPYTASGSANEQFF
d_call: TRBD2; j_call: TRBJ2-1; clone_size: .; v_call: TRBV5-1; cdr3_nt: TGCGCCAGCAGCTTGTGGATAGCGGGAGGGGTAACGCAGTTCTTC; cdr3_aa: CASSLWIAGGVTQFF
d_call: .; j_call: TRBJ2-1; clone_size: .; v_call: TRBV2; cdr3_nt: TGTGCCAGCCGAACGTCAATATCTAGCGGAGAGGGGGACAATGAGCAGTTCTTC; cdr3_aa: CASRTSISSGEGDNEQFF
d_call: TRBD1; j_call: TRBJ1-2; clone_size: .; v_call: TRBV7-6; cdr3_nt: TGTGCCAGCAGCCAAGGGGGACAGGGGGCATTGAGTGGCTACACCTTC; cdr3_aa: CASSQGGQGALSGYTF
d_call: TRBD1; j_call: TRBJ1-5; clone_size: .; v_call: TRBV10-2; cdr3_nt: TGCGCCAGCAGTCCACAAGGGACAGGTAGCAATCAGCCCCAGCATTTT; cdr3_aa: CASSPQGTGSNQPQHF
d_call: .; j_call: TRBJ2-3; clone_size: few; v_call: TRBV4-3; cdr3_nt: TGCGCCAGCAGCCAATCCAGAGATACGCAGTATTTT; cdr3_aa: CASSQSRDTQYF
d_call: TRBD2; j_call: TRBJ2-7; clone_size: .; v_call: TRBV7-2; cdr3_nt: TGTGCCAGCAGTCCCGCCGCTAGCGGGAGGGTAAGAGAGCAGTACTTC; cdr3_aa: CASSPAASGRVREQYF
d_call: .; j_call: TRBJ2-3; clone_size: .; v_call: TRBV3-1/TRBV3-2; cdr3_nt: TGTGCCAGCAGCCGAAGTACAGGGACAGATACGCAGTATTTT; cdr3_aa: CASSRSTGTDTQYF
d_call: .; j_call: TRBJ2-2; clone_size: .; v_call: TRBV7-3; cdr3_nt: TGTGCCAGCAGCTTGACAGCCCTGGGAAGGAACGCCGGGGAGCTGTTTTTT; cdr3_aa: CASSLTALGRNAGELFF
d_call: .; j_call: TRBJ1-1; clone_size: .; v_call: TRBV6-5; cdr3_nt: TGTGCCAGCAACCAAGTAGGGGGGAACACTGAAGCTTTCTTT; cdr3_aa: CASNQVGGNTEAFF
d_call: .; j_call: TRBJ2-7; clone_size: .; v_call: TRBV14; cdr3_nt: TGTGCCAGCAGCCAGCAACAGGGATCTGGGCAGTACTTC; cdr3_aa: CASSQQQGSGQYF
d_call: .; j_call: TRBJ2-5; clone_size: .; v_call: TRBV9; cdr3_nt: TGTGCCAGCAGCGTAGGTCCGGTGGTCTCGGAGACCCAGTACTTC; cdr3_aa: CASSVGPVVSETQYF
d_call: .; j_call: TRBJ2-5; clone_size: .; v_call: TRBV15; cdr3_nt: TGTGCCACCAGGGGGCGGTACCAAGAGACCCAGTACTTC; cdr3_aa: CATRGRYQETQYF
d_call: .; j_call: TRBJ1-5; clone_size: .; v_call: TRBV27; cdr3_nt: TGTGCCAGCAGGACAGGTGGTAATCAGCCCCAGCATTTT; cdr3_aa: CASRTGGNQPQHF
d_call: TRBD2; j_call: TRBJ2-2; clone_size: .; v_call: TRBV5-5; cdr3_nt: TGTGCCAGCAGCCTTGGATTACTAGCGGGACCCGGGGAGCTGTTTTTT; cdr3_aa: CASSLGLLAGPGELFF
d_call: TRBD2; j_call: TRBJ2-1; clone_size: .; v_call: TRBV6-2/TRBV6-3; cdr3_nt: TGTGCCAGCAGTTTCGCGGGAGTTTACAATGAGCAGTTCTTC; cdr3_aa: CASSFAGVYNEQFF
d_call: TRBD1; j_call: TRBJ1-3; clone_size: .; v_call: TRBV6-5; cdr3_nt: TGTGCCAGCAAAGGGGACAGCGGAAACACCATATATTTT; cdr3_aa: CASKGDSGNTIYF
d_call: .; j_call: TRBJ2-7; clone_size: .; v_call: TRBV4-3; cdr3_nt: TGCGCCAGCAGCCAAGGGGTGGACAGATCCTACGAGCAGTACTTC; cdr3_aa: CASSQGVDRSYEQYF
d_call: .; j_call: TRBJ1-3; clone_size: few; v_call: TRBV5-4; cdr3_nt: TGTGCCAGCAGCCTAACCGGGACAAGAGGAAACACCATATATTTT; cdr3_aa: CASSLTGTRGNTIYF
d_call: .; j_call: TRBJ2-3; clone_size: .; v_call: TRBV18; cdr3_nt: TGTGCCAGCTCACCTCGAGAGACAGATACGCAGTATTTT; cdr3_aa: CASSPRETDTQYF
d_call: TRBD1; j_call: TRBJ1-1; clone_size: .; v_call: TRBV4-2; cdr3_nt: TGTGCCAGCAGCCAGTACAGGGGGCAAAGCACTGAAGCTTTCTTT; cdr3_aa: CASSQYRGQSTEAFF
d_call: .; j_call: TRBJ2-7; clone_size: .; v_call: TRBV21-1; cdr3_nt: TGTGCCAGCAGCAAAGGACAGGGTTTCGTGGAGCAGTACTTC; cdr3_aa: CASSKGQGFVEQYF
d_call: TRBD2; j_call: TRBJ2-7; clone_size: many; v_call: TRBV5-5; cdr3_nt: TGTGCCAGCAGCTGGTCGACTAGCGGGAGACGGTACGAGCAGTACTTC; cdr3_aa: CASSWSTSGRRYEQYF
d_call: TRBD2; j_call: TRBJ2-1; clone_size: few; v_call: TRBV4-3; cdr3_nt: TGCGCCAGCAGCCAAGATTTCACTAGCGCGTCCTACAATGAGCAGTTCTTC; cdr3_aa: CASSQDFTSASYNEQFF
d_call: .; j_call: TRBJ2-1; clone_size: few; v_call: TRBV27; cdr3_nt: TGTGCCAGCAGTTCCCTGGGACAAAAGAGCAATGAGCAGTTCTTC; cdr3_aa: CASSSLGQKSNEQFF
d_call: TRBD1; j_call: TRBJ2-1; clone_size: .; v_call: TRBV30; cdr3_nt: TGTGCCTGGAGTGTATATGAGACAGGGGAGCAGTTCTTC; cdr3_aa: CAWSVYETGEQFF
d_call: .; j_call: TRBJ1-5; clone_size: .; v_call: TRBV5-6; cdr3_nt: TGTGCCAGCAGCTTGGGTCGGGTTCAGCCCCAGCATTTT; cdr3_aa: CASSLGRVQPQHF
d_call: .; j_call: TRBJ1-2; clone_size: once; v_call: TRBV18; cdr3_nt: TGTGCCAGCTCCCCGGACAAAAACTATGGCTACACCTTC; cdr3_aa: CASSPDKNYGYTF
d_call: TRBD2; j_call: TRBJ2-3; clone_size: .; v_call: TRBV19; cdr3_nt: TGTGCCAGTAATCTAGCGGGAGGGTTCGGTGGCACAGATACGCAGTATTTT; cdr3_aa: CASNLAGGFGGTDTQYF
d_call: .; j_call: TRBJ2-7; clone_size: .; v_call: TRBV9; cdr3_nt: TGTGCCAGCAGCGTAGAGGTGGGAGAGCCCAATCACGAGCAGTACTTC; cdr3_aa: CASSVEVGEPNHEQYF
d_call: TRBD1; j_call: TRBJ2-7; clone_size: once; v_call: TRBV10-3; cdr3_nt: TGTGCCATCAGTGCAGGGGGCGGTTATAGAGAGCAGTACTTC; cdr3_aa: CAISAGGGYREQYF
d_call: TRBD1; j_call: TRBJ2-3; clone_size: .; v_call: TRBV23-1; cdr3_nt: TGCGCCAGCAGTCCTAAATCGCCCCGACAGGGGGCGGAAGATACGCAGTATTTT; cdr3_aa: CASSPKSPRQGAEDTQYF
d_call: TRBD1; j_call: TRBJ2-1; clone_size: .; v_call: TRBV5-8; cdr3_nt: TGTGCCAGCAGCTGGGGAGGGACAGGGTCCGTCGGTGAGCAGTTCTTC; cdr3_aa: CASSWGGTGSVGEQFF